This record concerns one T cell receptor beta chain sequence. These data are taken from a study of patients and donors after allogeneic stem cell transplantation. TCRdb independently ran MiXCR on the RT-PCR reads; one entry per CDR3 protein. The table includes over 200,000 distinct CDR3 sequences, roughly two fifths detected once. The CDR3 is 15 amino acids. CDR1 LNHNV and CDR2 YYDKDF come from the germline V gene (reference sequence). Trimming pared 0 bases from V and 1 base from J, leaving 9 bases between. The sample was blood, either unsorted or a sorted T cell fraction (not recorded which). The sequence was obtained from a human donor who was either an allogeneic HSCT recipient or a stem cell or donor lymphocyte infusion donor (not recorded which). It is not recorded whose cells these are; they may come from a transplant donor. The chain employs TRBV15 and TRBJ1-1; D ambiguous. The DNA for the CDR3 is TGTGCCACCAGCAGAGATCTTGGACCGAACACTGAAGCTTTCTTT. As protein: CATSRDLGPNTEAFF.